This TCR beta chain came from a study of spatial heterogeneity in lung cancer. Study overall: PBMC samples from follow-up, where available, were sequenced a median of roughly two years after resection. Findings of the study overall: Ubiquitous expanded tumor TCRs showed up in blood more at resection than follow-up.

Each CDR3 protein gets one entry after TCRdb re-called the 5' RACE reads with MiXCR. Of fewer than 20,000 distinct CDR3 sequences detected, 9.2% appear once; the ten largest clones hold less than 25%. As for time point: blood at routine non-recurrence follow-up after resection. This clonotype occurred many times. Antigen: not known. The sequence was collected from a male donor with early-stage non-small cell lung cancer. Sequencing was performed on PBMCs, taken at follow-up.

CDR3 amino acids: CSVRTEEETQYF. CDR3 nucleotide sequence: TGCAGCGTTCGGACAGAAGAAGAGACCCAGTACTTC. V gene TRBV29-1 combines with J gene TRBJ2-5; D is perhaps TRBD1 (6 bases). V dropped 5 bases and J dropped 3 bases, with 10 bases sitting between them. The V gene's germline CDR1 is SQVTM and CDR2 ANQGSEA. This CDR3 spans 12 amino acids.